Included here is one T cell receptor beta chain sequence, with context. Its antigen is currently unknown. Per the germline V gene, CDR1 is LGHDT and CDR2 is YNNKEL (reference sequence). The CDR3 length is 19 residues. Unmatched junction bases numbered 11, after V lost 0 bases and J lost 2 bases. This entry belongs to a study of T cell repertoires in cytomegalovirus infection. About the study: The study used recently identified HLA-C-restricted and well-studied HLA-B-restricted CMV epitopes. Both a matching HLA type and CMV infection were indicated by public TCR beta signatures.

Via MiXCR, TCRdb re-called the reads, giving one row per CDR3 protein. The table lists about 900,000 distinct CDR3 sequences, around 30% of them singletons. The study's findings and limits: The study found HLA-C-restricted CMV-specific TCR beta clonotypes dominating the ex vivo response. People with CMV and the relevant HLA were identified by cumulative public TCR beta family frequency.

The sample in question was cultured CD8+ T cells from PBMCs, obtained from culture after CMV antigen stimulation. The origin of this receptor is a human donor in good health (CMV status not recorded). Some clones in this sample may be carry-over from other donors' samples. The rearrangement links TRBV3-1 to TRBJ1-5; 9 nucleotides line up with TRBD1. The CDR3, as DNA: TGTGCCAGCAGCCAAGAGAGGACAGGGGTGGTGTCGGGCAATCAGCCCCAGCATTTT. Its translation is CASSQERTGVVSGNQPQHF.